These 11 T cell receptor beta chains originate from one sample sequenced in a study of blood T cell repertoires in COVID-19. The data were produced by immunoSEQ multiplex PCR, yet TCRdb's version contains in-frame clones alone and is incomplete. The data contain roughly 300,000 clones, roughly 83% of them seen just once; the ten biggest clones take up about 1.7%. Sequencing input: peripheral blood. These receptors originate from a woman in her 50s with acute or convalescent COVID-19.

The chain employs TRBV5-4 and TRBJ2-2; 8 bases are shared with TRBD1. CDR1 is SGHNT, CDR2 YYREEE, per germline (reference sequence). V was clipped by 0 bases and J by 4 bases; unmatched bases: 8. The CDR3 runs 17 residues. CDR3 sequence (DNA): TGTGCCAGCAGCTTGGGGAGCAGGGGGCAGATCACCGGGGAGCTGTTTTTT. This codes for CASSLGSRGQITGELFF.

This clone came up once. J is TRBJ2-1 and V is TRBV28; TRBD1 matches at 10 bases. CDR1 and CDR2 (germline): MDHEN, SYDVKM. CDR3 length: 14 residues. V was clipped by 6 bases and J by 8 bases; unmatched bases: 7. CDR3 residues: CASSGTGVVDEQFF. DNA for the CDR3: TGTGCCAGCAGCGGGACAGGGGTAGTGGATGAGCAGTTCTTC.

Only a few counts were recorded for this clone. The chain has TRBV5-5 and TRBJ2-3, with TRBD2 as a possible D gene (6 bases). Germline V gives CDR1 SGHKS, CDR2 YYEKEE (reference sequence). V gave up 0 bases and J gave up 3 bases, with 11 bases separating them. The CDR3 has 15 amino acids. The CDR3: CASSLERRGTDTQYF. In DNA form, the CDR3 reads TGTGCCAGCAGCTTGGAGAGGAGGGGTACAGATACGCAGTATTTT. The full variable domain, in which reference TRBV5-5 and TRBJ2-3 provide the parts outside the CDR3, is DAGVTQSPTHLIKTRGQQVTLRCSPISGHKSVSWYQQVLGQGPQFIFQYYEKEERGRGNFPDRFSARQFPNYSSELNVNALLLGDSALYLCASSLERRGTDTQYFGPGTRLTVL.

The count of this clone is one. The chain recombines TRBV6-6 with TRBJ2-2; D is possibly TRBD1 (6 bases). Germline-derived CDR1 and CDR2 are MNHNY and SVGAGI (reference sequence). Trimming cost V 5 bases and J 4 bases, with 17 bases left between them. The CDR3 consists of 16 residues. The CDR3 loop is CASSPRLGALTGELFF. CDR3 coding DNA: TGTGCCAGCAGTCCGCGTTTGGGGGCGCTCACCGGGGAGCTGTTTTTT.

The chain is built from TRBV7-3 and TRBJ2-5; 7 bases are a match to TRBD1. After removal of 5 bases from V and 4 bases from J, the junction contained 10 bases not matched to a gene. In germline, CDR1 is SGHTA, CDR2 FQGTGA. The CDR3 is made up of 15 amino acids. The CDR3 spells CASSPTGTVGETQYF. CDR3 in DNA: TGTGCCAGCAGCCCGACCGGGACAGTGGGAGAGACCCAGTACTTC.

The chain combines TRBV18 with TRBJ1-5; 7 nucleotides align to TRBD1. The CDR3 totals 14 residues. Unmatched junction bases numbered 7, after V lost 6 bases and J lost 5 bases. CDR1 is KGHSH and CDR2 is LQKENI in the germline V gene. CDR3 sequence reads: CASSPDRTYQPQHF. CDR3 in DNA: TGTGCCAGCTCCCCGGACAGGACCTATCAGCCCCAGCATTTT.

In DNA form, the CDR3 reads TGTGCCAGCAGCTCACGCCACCCTGGGACAGGGGGCCCGAACACCGGGGAGCTGTTTTTT. Translating gives CASSSRHPGTGGPNTGELFF. The chain carries TRBV7-8 and TRBJ2-2; 12 bases match TRBD1. J gave up 0 bases and V 4 bases, and 12 bases lay outside the gene matches. This CDR3 has 20 residues. CDR1 SGHVS and CDR2 FQNEAQ come from the germline V gene.

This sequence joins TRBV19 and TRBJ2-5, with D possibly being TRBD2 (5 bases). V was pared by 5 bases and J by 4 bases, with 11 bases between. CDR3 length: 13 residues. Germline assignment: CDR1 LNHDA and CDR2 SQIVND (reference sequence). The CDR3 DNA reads TGTGCCAGTAGTCCCGGACGGGGAGAGACCCAGTACTTC. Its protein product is CASSPGRGETQYF.

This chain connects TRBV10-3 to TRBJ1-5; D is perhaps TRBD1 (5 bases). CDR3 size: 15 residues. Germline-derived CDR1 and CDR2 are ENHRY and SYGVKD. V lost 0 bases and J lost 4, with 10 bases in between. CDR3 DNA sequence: TGTGCCATCAGTGAGTCAGGGGCAGATAATCAGCCCCAGCATTTT. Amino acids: CAISESGADNQPQHF.

The CDR3 bases are TGCAGTGCTGGTAGATCCGAGCAGTACTTC. Encoded protein: CSAGRSEQYF. The chain carries TRBV20-1 and TRBJ2-7; D not resolved. Deletions cut 5 bases from V and 6 bases from J, with 8 bases between. The CDR3 has 10 residues. Germline assignment: CDR1 DFQATT and CDR2 SNEGSKA (reference sequence).

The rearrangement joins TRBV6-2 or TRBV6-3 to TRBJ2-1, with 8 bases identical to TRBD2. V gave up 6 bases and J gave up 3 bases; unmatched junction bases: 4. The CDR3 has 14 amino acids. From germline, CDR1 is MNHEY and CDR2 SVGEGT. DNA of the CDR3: TGTGCCAGCAGCCTAGCGGGCGTCTACAATGAGCAGTTCTTC. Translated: CASSLAGVYNEQFF.